These 31 T cell receptor beta chains originate from one sample sequenced in a study of blood T cell repertoires in COVID-19. Sequencing was performed with immunoSEQ multiplex PCR; in TCRdb, only in-frame clones are kept and a portion is missing. The table lists around 94,000 clones, 80% of them singletons. Sequenced sample: peripheral blood. These receptors were collected from a human donor in a cohort sampled during active COVID-19.

The chain recombines TRBV7-9 with TRBJ1-5, with D hard to call. Trimming pared 4 bases from V and 4 bases from J, leaving 8 bases between. The CDR3 contains 13 residues. Germline V lookup: CDR1 SEHNR, CDR2 FQNEAQ (reference sequence). CDR3 sequence: CASSYDSNQPQHF. CDR3 nucleotide sequence: TGTGCCAGCAGCTACGACTCTAATCAGCCCCAGCATTTT.

This clone occurred a few times. The chain links TRBV11-2 to TRBJ2-7; weak D call: TRBD2 (6 bases). The length of the CDR3 is 15 residues. Germline V gene data show CDR1 as SGHAT and CDR2 as FQNNGV. V dropped 1 base and J dropped 7 bases, with 17 bases sitting between them. CDR3 sequence reads: CASSLAPGALYEQYF. CDR3 in DNA: TGTGCCAGCAGCTTAGCGCCGGGAGCGTTGTATGAGCAGTACTTC.

This clone turned up a few times. The chain is built from TRBV28 and TRBJ2-7, with D uncertain. This CDR3 is 12 amino acids long. CDR1 and CDR2 (germline): MDHEN, SYDVKM. V gave up 1 base and J gave up 9 bases, with 10 bases separating them. The CDR3 loop reads CASSLSPEVQYF. Here the CDR3 DNA reads TGTGCCAGCAGTTTATCCCCAGAAGTGCAGTACTTC.

The chain couples TRBV7-2 to TRBJ1-4; possibly TRBD1 for D (6 bases). The CDR3 has 14 amino acids. The germline V and J ends were trimmed by 5 bases and 3 bases, with 10 bases remaining between them. The germline gives CDR1 SGHTA, CDR2 FQGNSA. CDR3 coding DNA: TGTGCCAGCAGCATTGGACAGCCTAATGAAAAACTGTTTTTT. Its translation is CASSIGQPNEKLFF.

This rearrangement joins TRBV24-1 to TRBJ2-7; TRBD2 is a possible D gene (7 bases). V was shortened by 3 bases and J by 6 bases, with 14 bases between the two germline ends. Germline V CDR1 and CDR2: KGHDR, SFDVKD. The CDR3 length is 14 residues. For the CDR3, the DNA is TGTGCCACCAGTGATGAGGGGGGGAGTTGCGAGCAGTACTTC. The encoded protein is CATSDEGGSCEQYF.

This clone turned up a few times. The genes are TRBV11-2 and TRBJ1-1; the D is unclear. The V end was cut by 3 bases, the J end by 1 base, with 9 bases between. Germline V gives CDR1 SGHAT, CDR2 FQNNGV. The CDR3 runs 14 residues. DNA of the CDR3: TGTGCCAGCAGCTTGTTCCGCGGGAACACTGAAGCTTTCTTT. Protein sequence: CASSLFRGNTEAFF.

The rearrangement uses TRBV28 and TRBJ2-5, with 13 bases aligning to TRBD2. Germline CDR1 reads MDHEN; CDR2 reads SYDVKM. V trimming: 2 bases; J trimming: 5 bases; junction bases outside the gene matches: 8. The CDR3 loop spans 17 amino acids. CDR3 loop: CASSLAGLAGTFETQYF. DNA for the CDR3: TGTGCCAGCAGTTTAGCGGGACTAGCGGGAACTTTCGAGACCCAGTACTTC.

The chain carries TRBV5-4 and TRBJ2-7; TRBD2 aligns across 7 bases. This CDR3 is built from 15 residues. Germline V CDR1 and CDR2: SGHNT, YYREEE (reference sequence). The ends lost 8 bases at V and 5 bases at J; junction bases unmatched: 16. The CDR3 here is CASTWPGGRSNEQYF. DNA for the CDR3: TGTGCCAGTACCTGGCCGGGAGGACGATCCAACGAGCAGTACTTC.

J is TRBJ2-7 and V is TRBV29-1; the match to TRBD1 covers 8 bases. The germline CDR1 and CDR2 sequences are SQVTM and ANQGSEA. The CDR3 totals 13 residues. J gave up 4 bases and V 2 bases, and 4 bases lay outside the gene matches. CDR3 nucleotide sequence: TGCAGCGTTGAACAGGGGGCTTCTTACGAGCAGTACTTC. Encoded protein: CSVEQGASYEQYF.

This chain joins TRBV3-1 (or the pseudogene TRBV3-2) and TRBJ1-5; 9 bases map to TRBD1. The CDR3 runs 14 residues. Losses at the gene ends were 4 bases for V and 4 bases for J; bases not matched to a gene: 2. The germline gives CDR1 LGHDT, CDR2 YNNKEL (reference sequence). CDR3 residues: CASSRGQGNQPQHF. CDR3 nucleotide sequence: TGTGCCAGCAGCCGCGGACAGGGGAATCAGCCCCAGCATTTT.

The chain has TRBV7-9 and TRBJ1-2, with D perhaps TRBD1 (6 bases). V gave up 2 bases and J gave up 8 bases, with 15 bases separating them. CDR3 size: 14 residues. Germline V gene sequence: CDR1 SEHNR, CDR2 FQNEAQ (reference sequence). This chain's CDR3 is CASSLRGSGEGYTF. The CDR3 DNA is TGTGCCAGCAGCTTAAGGGGGAGTGGAGAAGGCTACACCTTC.

The chain couples TRBV9 to TRBJ1-3; the D is unclear. CDR1 SGDLS and CDR2 YYNGEE come from the germline V gene. The CDR3 length is 15 residues. V was shortened by 0 bases and J by 1 base, with 8 bases between the two germline ends. CDR3 region: CASSVATGSGNTIYF. The CDR3 coding sequence is TGTGCCAGCAGCGTAGCAACGGGTTCTGGAAACACCATATATTTT.

The chain uses TRBV11-1 and TRBJ2-2, with 8 bases fitting TRBD2. CDR1 and CDR2 from the germline V gene are SGHAT and FQDESV (reference sequence). V was clipped by 5 bases and J by 5 bases; unmatched bases: 10. The length of the CDR3 is 16 residues. The CDR3 here is CASSPSGRADTGELFF. In nucleotides, the CDR3 is TGTGCCAGCAGCCCTTCCGGGAGGGCCGATACCGGGGAGCTGTTTTTT.

The rearrangement joins TRBV20-1 to TRBJ1-2, with unresolved D. CDR3 length: 11 amino acids. Per the germline V gene, CDR1 is DFQATT and CDR2 is SNEGSKA (reference sequence). Deletions cut 0 bases from V and 12 bases from J, with 11 bases between. This CDR3 reads CSARDRGRNTF. The CDR3 nucleotides read TGCAGTGCTAGAGATCGGGGAAGGAACACCTTC.

The chain recombines TRBV20-1 with TRBJ1-1, with 8 bases that match TRBD1. This CDR3 is 10 amino acids long. Germline V gene lookup returns CDR1 DFQATT and CDR2 SNEGSKA (reference sequence). The V and J ends lost 6 bases and 13 bases, in that order; junction bases with no gene match: 7. The CDR3 loop reads CSAPRGTGFF. In nucleotides, the CDR3 is TGCAGTGCCCCGAGGGGGACAGGTTTCTTT.

The rearrangement links TRBV5-4 to TRBJ1-1, with TRBD1 matching 8 bases. V lost 4 bases to trimming and J lost 1 base; unmatched junction nucleotides: 3. The V gene's germline CDR1 is SGHNT and CDR2 YYREEE (reference sequence). This CDR3 contains 14 residues. The CDR3 reads CASSITGGNTEAFF. DNA of the CDR3: TGTGCCAGCAGCATAACAGGGGGGAACACTGAAGCTTTCTTT. The variable domain in full, completed from reference TRBV5-4 and TRBJ1-1, reads ETGVTQSPTHLIKTRGQQVTLRCSSQSGHNTVSWYQQALGQGPQFIFQYYREEENGRGNFPPRFSGLQFPNYSSELNVNALELDDSALYLCASSITGGNTEAFFGQGTRLTVV.

The chain is built from TRBV5-5 and TRBJ1-1, with 10 bases fitting TRBD1. V lost 0 bases and J lost 1; bases outside the gene matches: 3. The CDR3 has 16 residues. The V gene's germline CDR1 is SGHKS and CDR2 YYEKEE (reference sequence). The CDR3 region has the DNA TGTGCCAGCAGCTTGGGACAGGGGGCGGGGAACACTGAAGCTTTCTTT. Its protein product is CASSLGQGAGNTEAFF.

On this clone: Its ends do not fully match the called genes, so a read error is possible. The chain carries TRBV27 and TRBJ2-7; 11 nucleotides agree with TRBD2. This CDR3 comprises 15 residues. Germline assignment: CDR1 MNHEY and CDR2 SMNVEV (reference sequence). This CDR3 reads CASTLAGGQLYEQYF. DNA of the CDR3: TGTGCCAGCACTTTAGCGGGAGGGCAGCTCTACGAGCAGTACTTC.

The gene calls are TRBV27 and TRBJ2-5; possible D gene TRBD1, 6 bases. There are 15 residues in the CDR3. CDR1 is MNHEY, CDR2 SMNVEV, per germline (reference sequence). Trimming left V 0 bases short and J 3 bases short, with 11 bases between. The CDR3 sequence is CASSLSWGLEETQYF. The CDR3 coding sequence is TGTGCCAGCAGTTTATCGTGGGGGCTAGAAGAGACCCAGTACTTC.

CDR3 nucleotides: TGTGCTAGTGGTTTGGGAAGCGGGACCGGAGAGCAGTTCTTC. Translated, it gives CASGLGSGTGEQFF. V usage is TRBV12-5 and J usage is TRBJ2-1, with 7 bases that match TRBD2. The CDR3 sequence is 14 residues long. After removal of 1 base from V and 10 bases from J, the junction contained 7 bases not matched to a gene. The germline V gene encodes CDR1 LGHNT and CDR2 FRNRAP.

The chain is built from TRBV24-1 and TRBJ1-2, with 8 nucleotides matching TRBD1. Germline loops: CDR1 KGHDR, CDR2 SFDVKD. With 2 bases clipped from V and 3 bases from J, the junction kept 7 bases outside the gene matches. This CDR3 is built from 16 residues. Here the CDR3 reads CATSDSRTGSDYGYTF. DNA of the CDR3: TGTGCCACCAGTGATTCCCGGACAGGGAGCGACTATGGCTACACCTTC.

This clone appeared once. The chain uses TRBV3-1 (or the pseudogene TRBV3-2) and TRBJ2-7; TRBD1 is a possible D gene (5 bases). Between the trimmed V and J ends, which lost 2 bases and 6 bases, there was a span of 5 bases. The CDR3 is made up of 11 amino acids. CDR1 is LGHDT and CDR2 is YNNKEL in the germline V gene (reference sequence). The chain's CDR3 is CASSQTGEQYF. DNA for the CDR3: TGTGCCAGCAGCCAAACAGGCGAGCAGTACTTC.

The V and J genes are TRBV6-5 and TRBJ2-7; 9 bases agree with TRBD2. Germline lookup yields CDR1 MNHEY and CDR2 SVGAGI. The CDR3 is 14 amino acids. Trimming removed 8 bases from V and 0 bases from J; junction bases left unmatched: 5. CDR3: CASFSGSSSYEQYF. Here the CDR3 DNA reads TGTGCCAGCTTTAGCGGGAGCAGCTCCTACGAGCAGTACTTC.

CDR3 sequence: CSVGLAEETQYF. In DNA form, the CDR3 reads TGCAGCGTGGGACTAGCGGAAGAGACCCAGTACTTC. V usage is TRBV29-1 and J usage is TRBJ2-5, with 11 bases aligning to TRBD2. The CDR3 extends over 12 amino acids. From germline, CDR1 is SQVTM and CDR2 ANQGSEA. J gave up 3 bases and V 6 bases, and 0 bases lay outside the gene matches.

V is TRBV14 and J is TRBJ1-1; tentatively, D is TRBD1 (5 bases). The CDR3 has 14 amino acids. Germline V CDR1 and CDR2: SGHDN, FVKESK. The V gene lost 1 base and the J gene lost 6 bases, with 12 bases spanning the gap. The CDR3 is CASSQGGLISEAFF. CDR3 nucleotides: TGTGCCAGCAGCCAAGGGGGCCTAATCTCTGAAGCTTTCTTT.

CDR3 sequence (DNA): TGTGCCAGCAACCCTCCCGGGACAGGGCGCGGCTACACCTTC. Residues: CASNPPGTGRGYTF. The chain has TRBV11-2 and TRBJ1-2, with 9 nucleotides matching TRBD1. The CDR3 is made up of 14 amino acids. With 7 bases clipped from V and 8 bases from J, the junction kept 11 bases outside the gene matches. Germline CDR1 and CDR2: SGHAT and FQNNGV.

Ten or more counts support this clone. V gene TRBV7-7 combines with J gene TRBJ2-5, with TRBD2 matching over 14 bases. Germline lookup yields CDR1 SSHAT and CDR2 FNYEAQ (reference sequence). The CDR3 loop spans 16 amino acids. The ends lost 4 bases at V and 4 bases at J; junction bases unmatched: 5. The CDR3 DNA sequence: TGTGCCAGCAGCTCGGGACTAGCGGGAGAAAGAGAGACCCAGTACTTC. As protein: CASSSGLAGERETQYF.

This chain joins TRBV28 and TRBJ2-7; TRBD2 is a possible D gene (6 bases). Germline lookup yields CDR1 MDHEN and CDR2 SYDVKM. V lost 5 bases, J lost 6 bases, and 20 bases lay in between. CDR3 length: 15 residues. CDR3 bases: TGTGCCAGCAGTATCTGGGGAGGCCCGGACACCGAGCAGTACTTC. Its protein is CASSIWGGPDTEQYF.

This rearrangement joins TRBV28 to TRBJ1-1, with D tentatively TRBD1 (6 bases). The CDR3 contains 15 residues. Germline loops: CDR1 MDHEN, CDR2 SYDVKM. Trimming stripped 6 bases from V and 3 bases from J, with 17 bases between. In DNA form, the CDR3 reads TGTGCCAGCAGCTCATACAGGGAGGGTCACACTGAAGCTTTCTTT. It specifies CASSSYREGHTEAFF.

This chain connects TRBV6-5 to TRBJ2-7; 13 nucleotides line up with TRBD2. V trimming: 4 bases; J trimming: 7 bases; junction bases outside the gene matches: 4. The CDR3 sequence is 14 residues long. The germline V gene encodes CDR1 MNHEY and CDR2 SVGAGI. CDR3 DNA: TGTGCCAGCAGTTCCGGGACTAGCGGGAAGGAGCAGTACTTC. Residues: CASSSGTSGKEQYF.

This chain links TRBV6-4 with TRBJ2-1, with 8 nucleotides matching TRBD2. The CDR3 spans 15 residues. V gave up 5 bases and J gave up 5 bases; unmatched junction bases: 8. Germline CDR1 MRHNA, CDR2 SNTAGT. CDR3 in DNA: TGTGCCAGCAGTTCCGAGCGGGGGCCGAACAATGAGCAGTTCTTC. Its translation: CASSSERGPNNEQFF.